This T cell receptor (beta chain) derives from a study of T cells in women clearing cervical HPV infection. Profiling relied on immunoSEQ multiplex PCR, and the TCRdb table lists in-frame clones only, not all of them. This table lists 30,000 or so clones. For this clone: Its matching antigen is unknown. The CDR3 is cut off 3 residues early in the read; its end comes from the germline J gene.

The CDR3 is made up of 12 amino acids. The V end lost 5 bases, the J end lost 8 bases, and 9 bases lay between the germline ends. The V gene's germline CDR1 is SEHNR and CDR2 FQNEAQ (reference sequence). Study-level points and caveats: TRBV6-7 relative abundance averaged roughly 0.1% in cases and approximately 0.15% in controls. Richness differences could reflect unmeasured T-cell content per sample. Cases and controls were distinguished at AUC approximately 0.81 by richness and V genes.

The TCR originated in a woman aged 18-69 years with a cervical HPV16 infection that either progressed to CIN3+ or cleared (not recorded which). This chain joins TRBV7-9 and TRBJ1-4; D remains unclear. Sample: blood buffy coat. CDR3 DNA (partial): TGTGCCAGCAGCCCACACCCCGAAAAA. Translated: CASSPHPEK. The whole CDR3 sequence is CASSPHPEKLFF.